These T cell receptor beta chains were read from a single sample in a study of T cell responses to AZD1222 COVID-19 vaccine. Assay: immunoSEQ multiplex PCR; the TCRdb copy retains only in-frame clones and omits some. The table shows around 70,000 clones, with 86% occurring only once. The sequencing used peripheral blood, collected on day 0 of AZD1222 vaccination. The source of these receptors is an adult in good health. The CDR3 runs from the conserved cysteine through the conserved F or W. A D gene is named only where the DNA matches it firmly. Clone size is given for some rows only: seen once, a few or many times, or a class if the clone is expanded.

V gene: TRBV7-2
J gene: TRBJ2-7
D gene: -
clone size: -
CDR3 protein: CASSLAVRGALYF
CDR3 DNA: TGTGCCAGCAGCTTAGCGGTTCGGGGGGCACTGTACTTC

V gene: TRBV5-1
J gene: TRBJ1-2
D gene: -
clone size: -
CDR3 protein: CASSRETGGYGYTF
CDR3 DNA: TGCGCCAGCAGTAGAGAGACAGGAGGATATGGCTACACCTTC

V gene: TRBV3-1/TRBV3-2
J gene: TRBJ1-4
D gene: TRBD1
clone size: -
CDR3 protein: CASSQGQSRTNEKLFF
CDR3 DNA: TGTGCCAGCAGCCAGGGACAGTCGCGAACTAATGAAAAACTGTTTTTT

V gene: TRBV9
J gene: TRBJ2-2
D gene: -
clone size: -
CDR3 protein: CASSVVPGVKTGELFF
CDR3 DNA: TGTGCCAGCAGCGTAGTTCCAGGGGTGAAAACCGGGGAGCTGTTTTTT

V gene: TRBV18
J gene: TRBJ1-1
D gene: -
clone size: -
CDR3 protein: CASSPRVSMNTEAFF
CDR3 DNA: TGTGCCAGCTCACCACGGGTTTCCATGAACACTGAAGCTTTCTTT

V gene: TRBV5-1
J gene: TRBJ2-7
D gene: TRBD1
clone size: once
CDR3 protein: CASSPGQGDEQYF
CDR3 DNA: TGCGCCAGCAGCCCCGGACAGGGTGACGAGCAATACTTC

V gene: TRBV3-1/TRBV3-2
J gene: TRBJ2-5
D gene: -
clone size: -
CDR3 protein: CASSQGAGTQETQYF
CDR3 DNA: TGTGCCAGCAGCCAAGGGGCAGGGACCCAAGAGACCCAGTACTTC

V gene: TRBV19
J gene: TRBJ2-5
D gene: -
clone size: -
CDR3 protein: CASSIGQQETQYF
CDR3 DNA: TGTGCCAGTAGTATAGGACAGCAAGAGACCCAGTACTTC

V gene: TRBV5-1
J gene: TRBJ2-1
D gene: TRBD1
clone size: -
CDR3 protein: CASSAKRQGGSGNEQFF
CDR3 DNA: TGCGCCAGCAGCGCCAAAAGACAGGGTGGGAGTGGCAATGAGCAGTTCTTC

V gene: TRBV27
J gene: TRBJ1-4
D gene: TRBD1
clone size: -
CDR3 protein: CASSLSGQVNEKLFF
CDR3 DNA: TGTGCCAGCAGTTTATCGGGACAGGTTAATGAAAAACTGTTTTTT

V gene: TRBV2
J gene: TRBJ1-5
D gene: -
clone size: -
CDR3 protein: CASSVLQAYSNQPQHF
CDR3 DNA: TGTGCCAGCAGTGTCTTACAGGCCTATAGCAATCAGCCCCAGCATTTT

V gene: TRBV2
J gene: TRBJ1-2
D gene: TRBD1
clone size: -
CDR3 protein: CASSESPGGYGYTF
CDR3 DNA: TGTGCCAGCAGTGAAAGTCCAGGGGGCTATGGCTACACCTTC

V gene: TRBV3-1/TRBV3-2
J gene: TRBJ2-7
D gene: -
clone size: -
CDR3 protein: CASSHRDSYEQYF
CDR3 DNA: TGTGCCAGCAGCCACAGGGACTCCTACGAGCAGTACTTC

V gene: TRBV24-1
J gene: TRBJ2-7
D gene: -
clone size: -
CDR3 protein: CATSATGRPADEQYF
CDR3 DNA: TGTGCCACCAGTGCAACCGGCCGACCCGCCGACGAGCAGTACTTC

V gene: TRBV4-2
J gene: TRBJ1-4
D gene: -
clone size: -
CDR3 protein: CASSQDKGAFEKLFF
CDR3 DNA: TGTGCCAGCAGCCAAGATAAAGGGGCGTTTGAAAAACTGTTTTTT

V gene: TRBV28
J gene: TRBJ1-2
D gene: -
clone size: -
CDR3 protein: CASSISGSNYGYTF
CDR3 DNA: TGTGCCAGCAGCATTTCGGGTTCAAACTATGGCTACACCTTC

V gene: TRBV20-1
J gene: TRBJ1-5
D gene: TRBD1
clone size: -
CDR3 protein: CRGDRDQPQHF
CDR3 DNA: TGCAGAGGGGACAGGGATCAGCCCCAGCATTTT

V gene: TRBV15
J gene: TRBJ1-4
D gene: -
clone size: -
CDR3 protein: CATSRGQPNEKLFF
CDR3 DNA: TGTGCCACCAGCAGAGGGCAGCCTAATGAAAAACTGTTTTTT

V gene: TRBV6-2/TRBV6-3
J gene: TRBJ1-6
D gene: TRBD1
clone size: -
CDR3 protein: CASSSDRGWNSPLHF
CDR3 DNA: TGTGCCAGCAGCTCGGACAGGGGGTGGAATTCACCCCTCCACTTT

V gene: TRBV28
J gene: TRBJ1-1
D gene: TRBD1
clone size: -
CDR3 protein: CASSPGTGGTEAFF
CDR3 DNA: TGTGCCAGCAGTCCGGGGACAGGGGGCACTGAAGCTTTCTTT

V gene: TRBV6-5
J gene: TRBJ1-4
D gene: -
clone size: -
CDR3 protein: CASSRRQLNEKLFF
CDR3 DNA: TGTGCCAGCAGTAGACGACAGCTTAATGAAAAACTGTTTTTT

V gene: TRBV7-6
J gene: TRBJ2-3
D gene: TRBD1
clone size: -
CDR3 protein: CASSDNRGPRTDTQYF
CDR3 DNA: TGTGCCAGCAGCGACAACAGGGGACCACGCACAGATACGCAGTATTTT

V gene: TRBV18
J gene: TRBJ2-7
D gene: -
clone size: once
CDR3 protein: CASSEGDEQYF
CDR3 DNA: TGTGCCAGCTCCGAAGGGGACGAGCAGTACTTC

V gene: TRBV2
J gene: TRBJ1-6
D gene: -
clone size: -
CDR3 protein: CASIWGLYNSPLHF
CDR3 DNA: TGTGCCAGCATTTGGGGCCTCTATAATTCACCCCTCCACTTT

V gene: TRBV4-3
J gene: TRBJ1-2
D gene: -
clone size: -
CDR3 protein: CASSQDKAGYGYTF
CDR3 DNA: TGCGCCAGCAGCCAAGATAAGGCCGGCTATGGCTACACCTTC

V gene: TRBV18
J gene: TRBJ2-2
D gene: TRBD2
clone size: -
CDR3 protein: CASSGGSGGINTGELFF
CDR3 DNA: TGTGCCAGCTCAGGAGGCAGCGGGGGGATCAACACCGGGGAGCTGTTTTTT

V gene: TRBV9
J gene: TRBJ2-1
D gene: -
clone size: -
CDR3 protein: CASSDGASYNEQFF
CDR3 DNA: TGTGCCAGCAGCGACGGGGCATCCTACAATGAGCAGTTCTTC

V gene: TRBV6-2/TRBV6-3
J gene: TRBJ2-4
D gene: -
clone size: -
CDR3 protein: CASSYSRLASALAKNIQYF
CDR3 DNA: TGTGCCAGCAGTTACTCGAGGCTAGCGAGCGCTCTAGCCAAAAACATTCAGTACTTC

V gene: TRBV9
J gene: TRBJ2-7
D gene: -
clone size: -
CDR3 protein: CASSVGGSDYEQYF
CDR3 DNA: TGTGCCAGCAGCGTAGGTGGGAGTGACTACGAGCAGTACTTC

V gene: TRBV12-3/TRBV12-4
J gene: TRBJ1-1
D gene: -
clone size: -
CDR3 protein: CASSAEYTEAFF
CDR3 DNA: TGTGCCAGCAGTGCAGAGTACACTGAAGCTTTCTTT

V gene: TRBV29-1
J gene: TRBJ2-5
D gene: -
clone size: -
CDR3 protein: CSVDEGGKTQYF
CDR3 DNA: TGCAGCGTTGATGAGGGGGGGAAGACCCAGTACTTC

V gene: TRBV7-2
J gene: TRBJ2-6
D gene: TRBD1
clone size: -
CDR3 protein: CASSLAVGQVSGANVLTF
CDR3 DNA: TGTGCCAGCAGCTTAGCGGTGGGACAGGTCTCTGGGGCCAACGTCCTGACTTTC

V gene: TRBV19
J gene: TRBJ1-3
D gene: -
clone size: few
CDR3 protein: CASMGGPMSGNTIYF
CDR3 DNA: TGTGCCAGTATGGGGGGGCCGATGTCCGGAAACACCATATATTTT

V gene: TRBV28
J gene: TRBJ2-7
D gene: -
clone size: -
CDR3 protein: CASYQSGDSGEQYF
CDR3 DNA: TGTGCCAGTTACCAATCCGGCGACTCGGGCGAGCAGTACTTC

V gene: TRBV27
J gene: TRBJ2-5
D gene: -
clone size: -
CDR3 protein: CASSPISTVDETQYF
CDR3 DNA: TGTGCCAGCAGTCCCATTTCGACAGTGGATGAGACCCAGTACTTC

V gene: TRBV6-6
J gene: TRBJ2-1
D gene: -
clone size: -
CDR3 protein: CASSSSEYNEQFF
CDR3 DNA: TGTGCCAGCAGCAGCTCCGAATACAATGAGCAGTTCTTC

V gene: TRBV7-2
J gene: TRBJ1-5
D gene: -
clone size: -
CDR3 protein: CASSLMGGAQPQHF
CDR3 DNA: TGTGCCAGCAGCTTAATGGGGGGGGCTCAGCCCCAGCATTTT

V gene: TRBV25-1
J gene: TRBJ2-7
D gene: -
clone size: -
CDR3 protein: CASRGGRNEQYF
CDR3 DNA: TGTGCCAGCAGGGGGGGAAGGAACGAGCAGTACTTC

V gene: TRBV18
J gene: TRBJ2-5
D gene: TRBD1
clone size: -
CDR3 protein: CASSPPTGRETQYF
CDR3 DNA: TGTGCCAGCTCACCACCGACAGGGAGAGAGACCCAGTACTTC